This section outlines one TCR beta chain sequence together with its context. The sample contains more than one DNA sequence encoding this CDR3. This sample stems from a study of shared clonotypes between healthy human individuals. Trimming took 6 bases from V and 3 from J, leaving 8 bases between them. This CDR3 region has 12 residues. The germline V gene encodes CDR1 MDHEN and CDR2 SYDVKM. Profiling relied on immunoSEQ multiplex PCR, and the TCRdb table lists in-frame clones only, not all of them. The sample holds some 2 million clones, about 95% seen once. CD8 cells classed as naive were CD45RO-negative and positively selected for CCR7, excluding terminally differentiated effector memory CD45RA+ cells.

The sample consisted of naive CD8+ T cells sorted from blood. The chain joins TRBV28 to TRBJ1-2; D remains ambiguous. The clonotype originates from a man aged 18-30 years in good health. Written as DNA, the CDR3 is TGTGCCAGCAGGGGAGTTGACTATGGCTACACCTTC. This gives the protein CASRGVDYGYTF.